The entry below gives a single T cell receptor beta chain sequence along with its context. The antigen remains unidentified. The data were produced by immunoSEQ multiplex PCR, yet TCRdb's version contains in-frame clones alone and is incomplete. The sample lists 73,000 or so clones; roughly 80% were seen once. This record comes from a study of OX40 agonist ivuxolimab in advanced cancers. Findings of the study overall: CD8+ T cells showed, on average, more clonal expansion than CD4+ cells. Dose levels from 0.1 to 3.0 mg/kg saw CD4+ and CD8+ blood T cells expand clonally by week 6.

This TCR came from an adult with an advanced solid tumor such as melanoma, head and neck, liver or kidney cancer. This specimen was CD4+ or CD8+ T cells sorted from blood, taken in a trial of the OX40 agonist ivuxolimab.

This chain's CDR3 is CASSLEAHTGELFF. The DNA for the CDR3 is TGTGCCAGCAGCTTAGAAGCGCACACCGGGGAGCTGTTTTTT. V usage is TRBV7-6 and J usage is TRBJ2-2, with D hard to call. CDR1 is SGHVS and CDR2 is FNYEAQ in the germline V gene. The CDR3 consists of 14 residues. Deletions cut 1 base from V and 3 bases from J, with 6 bases between.